A selection of T cell receptor beta chains follows, all from one sample in a study of cytomegalovirus exposure and HLA in healthy donors. The method was immunoSEQ multiplex PCR; TCRdb's version includes in-frame clones alone and lacks a portion of them. The top ten clones hold 10% to 12% of a sample with roughly 120,000 clones, roughly 82% of them seen once. Source material: PBMCs. The receptors derive from a male donor in good health and CMV-seropositive. Each CDR3 is given with its conserved first and last residue. D genes are given only for firm matches. Part of the rows lack a size; the others show once, few, many or a class for expanded clones.

j_gene: TRBJ2-7
d_gene: TRBD1
abundance: .
v_gene: TRBV11-2
CDR3nt: TGTGCCAGCAGCCCGGACAGGCTCGACTACGAGCAGTACTTC
CDR3aa: CASSPDRLDYEQYF

j_gene: TRBJ2-5
d_gene: TRBD2
abundance: .
v_gene: TRBV9
CDR3nt: TGTGCCAGCAGCGTAGGCGGGGGGACTGAAGAGACCCAGTACTTC
CDR3aa: CASSVGGGTEETQYF

j_gene: TRBJ2-3
d_gene: .
abundance: .
v_gene: TRBV5-6
CDR3nt: TGTGCCAGCAGCTTGGGGGCCGGTCTCGGCACAGATACGCAGTATTTT
CDR3aa: CASSLGAGLGTDTQYF

j_gene: TRBJ2-3
d_gene: .
abundance: .
v_gene: TRBV15
CDR3nt: TGTGCCACCAGCAGAGACGGACAGAACACAGATACGCAGTATTTT
CDR3aa: CATSRDGQNTDTQYF

j_gene: TRBJ1-2
d_gene: .
abundance: .
v_gene: TRBV19
CDR3nt: TGTGCCAGTAGAACAGGGCATGGCTACACCTTC
CDR3aa: CASRTGHGYTF

j_gene: TRBJ1-3
d_gene: TRBD1
abundance: once
v_gene: TRBV6-5
CDR3nt: TGTGCCAGCAAGCAGGGGGCGACTGGAAACACCATATATTTT
CDR3aa: CASKQGATGNTIYF

j_gene: TRBJ2-1
d_gene: TRBD2
abundance: .
v_gene: TRBV5-1
CDR3nt: TGCGCCAGCAGCTTGGCCACTCTAGCGGGAGACAATGAGCAGTTCTTC
CDR3aa: CASSLATLAGDNEQFF

j_gene: TRBJ1-6
d_gene: TRBD1
abundance: .
v_gene: TRBV27
CDR3nt: TGTGCCAGCAGTGGGCGGGACAGCCGATCACCCCTCCACTTT
CDR3aa: CASSGRDSRSPLHF

j_gene: TRBJ2-2
d_gene: TRBD1
abundance: .
v_gene: TRBV7-2
CDR3nt: TGTGCCAGCAGCCGCACAGGGGAAATCGGGGAGCTGTTTTTT
CDR3aa: CASSRTGEIGELFF

j_gene: TRBJ2-5
d_gene: .
abundance: once
v_gene: TRBV7-2
CDR3nt: TGTGCCAGCAGCTTAGCGGGGGGACGGAACCAAGAGACCCAGTACTTC
CDR3aa: CASSLAGGRNQETQYF

j_gene: TRBJ2-3
d_gene: .
abundance: few
v_gene: TRBV28
CDR3nt: TGTGCCAGCAGTTTATTGGCGGGAAGCACAGATACGCAGTATTTT
CDR3aa: CASSLLAGSTDTQYF

j_gene: TRBJ2-3
d_gene: TRBD2
abundance: .
v_gene: TRBV30
CDR3nt: TGTGCCTGGAGTGACGGGGGACTAGCGGGAGTGGTAGATACGCAGTATTTT
CDR3aa: CAWSDGGLAGVVDTQYF

j_gene: TRBJ2-7
d_gene: TRBD2
abundance: few
v_gene: TRBV18
CDR3nt: TGTGCCAGCTCCCGACTAGCGGGGCGGAGTAACCCCGAGGACTTC
CDR3aa: CASSRLAGRSNPEDF

j_gene: TRBJ2-7
d_gene: .
abundance: .
v_gene: TRBV30
CDR3nt: TGTGCCTGGGGGGACAAGACCTACGAGCAGTACTTC
CDR3aa: CAWGDKTYEQYF

j_gene: TRBJ2-3
d_gene: TRBD2
abundance: .
v_gene: TRBV13
CDR3nt: TGTGCCAGCAGCTCCCGACTAGCGGGAGTTCGGAGGGCAGATACGCAGTATTTT
CDR3aa: CASSSRLAGVRRADTQYF

j_gene: TRBJ1-1
d_gene: TRBD1
abundance: once
v_gene: TRBV19
CDR3nt: TGTGCCAGTACCCCTGTCGACAGGGTCTCTGAAGCTTTCTTT
CDR3aa: CASTPVDRVSEAFF

j_gene: TRBJ2-1
d_gene: .
abundance: .
v_gene: TRBV28
CDR3nt: TGTGCCACCACGGAGGCTCTAGCAGGCAATGAGCAGTTCTTC
CDR3aa: CATTEALAGNEQFF

j_gene: TRBJ2-3
d_gene: .
abundance: .
v_gene: TRBV29-1
CDR3nt: TGCAGCGTTAGGAGAGGGCCTAGCACAGATACGCAGTATTTT
CDR3aa: CSVRRGPSTDTQYF

j_gene: TRBJ1-1
d_gene: .
abundance: .
v_gene: TRBV30
CDR3nt: TGTGCCTGGAATCCGGGGGGCACTGAAGCTTTCTTT
CDR3aa: CAWNPGGTEAFF

j_gene: TRBJ2-7
d_gene: TRBD1
abundance: .
v_gene: TRBV5-4
CDR3nt: TGTGCCAGCAGCTTCCGGGACAGGGGCCTCGAGCAGTACTTC
CDR3aa: CASSFRDRGLEQYF

j_gene: TRBJ1-6
d_gene: TRBD1
abundance: .
v_gene: TRBV9
CDR3nt: TGTGCCAGCAGCCCACGAAAGGGGGGGGGACAGGGGAGCTCCTATAATTCACCCCTCCACTTT
CDR3aa: CASSPRKGGGQGSSYNSPLHF

j_gene: TRBJ1-5
d_gene: TRBD1
abundance: .
v_gene: TRBV28
CDR3nt: TGTGCCAGCCGGGCGGGACAGGGGGGATATAGCAATCAGCCCCAGCATTTT
CDR3aa: CASRAGQGGYSNQPQHF

j_gene: TRBJ2-1
d_gene: TRBD2
abundance: .
v_gene: TRBV4-1
CDR3nt: TGCGCCAGCAGCCATGGTATGTTAGCGGGAGTTGAGCAGTTCTTC
CDR3aa: CASSHGMLAGVEQFF

j_gene: TRBJ2-1
d_gene: .
abundance: .
v_gene: TRBV11-2
CDR3nt: TGTGCCAGCAGTTATTTAGCGGAGCAGTTCTTC
CDR3aa: CASSYLAEQFF

j_gene: TRBJ2-3
d_gene: .
abundance: few
v_gene: TRBV6-5
CDR3nt: TGTGCCAGCACCCATGGAGGGACGCAGTATTTT
CDR3aa: CASTHGGTQYF

j_gene: TRBJ2-7
d_gene: TRBD2
abundance: .
v_gene: TRBV27
CDR3nt: TGTGCCAGCAGTTCTTTAGCGGGAGGAGAGTACGAGCAGTACTTC
CDR3aa: CASSSLAGGEYEQYF

j_gene: TRBJ2-7
d_gene: TRBD1
abundance: .
v_gene: TRBV28
CDR3nt: TGTGCCAGCAGAGAAACAGGGGGTAGGTACGAGCAGTACTTC
CDR3aa: CASRETGGRYEQYF

j_gene: TRBJ1-1
d_gene: .
abundance: .
v_gene: TRBV9
CDR3nt: TGTGCCAGCAGCGTATATGAGCTGACTGAAGCTTTCTTT
CDR3aa: CASSVYELTEAFF

j_gene: TRBJ1-1
d_gene: .
abundance: .
v_gene: TRBV6-1
CDR3nt: TGTGCCAGCAGTGAGGGGGCAGGGAGTGGGGCTTTCTTT
CDR3aa: CASSEGAGSGAFF

j_gene: TRBJ2-1
d_gene: .
abundance: .
v_gene: TRBV4-3
CDR3nt: TGCGCCAGCAGCCAAGATAATGGCCTTCTGCAGTTCTTC
CDR3aa: CASSQDNGLLQFF

j_gene: TRBJ2-1
d_gene: .
abundance: .
v_gene: TRBV7-3
CDR3nt: TGTGCCAGCAGCTTAAATCGAGTGGACAATGAGCAGTTCTTC
CDR3aa: CASSLNRVDNEQFF

j_gene: TRBJ2-2
d_gene: TRBD1
abundance: .
v_gene: TRBV11-3
CDR3nt: TGTGCCAGCAGCCCGATCGGGACAGCCGGGGAGCTGTTTTTT
CDR3aa: CASSPIGTAGELFF

j_gene: TRBJ2-7
d_gene: .
abundance: .
v_gene: TRBV11-3
CDR3nt: TGTGCCAGCAGCTTAGCTAACGCCTACGAGCAGTACTTC
CDR3aa: CASSLANAYEQYF

j_gene: TRBJ1-2
d_gene: TRBD1
abundance: .
v_gene: TRBV10-3
CDR3nt: TGTGCCATCAGAAGGGGGCAAAATAACTATGGCTACACCTTC
CDR3aa: CAIRRGQNNYGYTF

j_gene: TRBJ2-3
d_gene: .
abundance: .
v_gene: TRBV7-3
CDR3nt: TGTGCCAGCAGCTCTGGCGGGGGCCGCACAGATACGCAGTATTTT
CDR3aa: CASSSGGGRTDTQYF

j_gene: TRBJ2-7
d_gene: .
abundance: .
v_gene: TRBV14
CDR3nt: TGTGCCAGCAGCCAAGGATTTATCGGTTCCTACGAGCAGTACTTC
CDR3aa: CASSQGFIGSYEQYF

j_gene: TRBJ2-5
d_gene: .
abundance: .
v_gene: TRBV7-2
CDR3nt: TGTGCCAGCAGCTTAAGCACTGGGACCCAGTACTTC
CDR3aa: CASSLSTGTQYF

j_gene: TRBJ1-2
d_gene: .
abundance: .
v_gene: TRBV7-2
CDR3nt: TGTGCCAGCAGCACTCAGGGGTATGGCTACACCTTC
CDR3aa: CASSTQGYGYTF

j_gene: TRBJ2-2
d_gene: .
abundance: .
v_gene: TRBV10-3
CDR3nt: TGTGCCATCACCGAAACCCCTGGCACGAACACCGGGGAGCTGTTTTTT
CDR3aa: CAITETPGTNTGELFF